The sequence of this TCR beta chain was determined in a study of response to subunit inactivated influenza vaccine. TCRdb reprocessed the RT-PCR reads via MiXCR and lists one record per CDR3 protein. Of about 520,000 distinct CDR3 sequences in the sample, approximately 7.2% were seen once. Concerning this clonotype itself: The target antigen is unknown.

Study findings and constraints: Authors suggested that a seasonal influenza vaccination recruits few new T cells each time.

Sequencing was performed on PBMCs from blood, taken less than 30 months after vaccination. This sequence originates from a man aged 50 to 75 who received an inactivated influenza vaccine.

The CDR3 here is CASSPTGSGGFNEQFF. CDR3 nucleotides: TGCGCCAGCAGCCCGACTGGTAGCGGGGGGTTCAATGAGCAGTTCTTC. J is TRBJ2-1 and V is TRBV10-1; TRBD2 agrees at 10 bases. Germline CDR1 reads WNHNN; CDR2 reads SYGVQD (reference sequence). J gave up 6 bases and V 6 bases, and 11 bases lay outside the gene matches. This CDR3 region has 16 residues.